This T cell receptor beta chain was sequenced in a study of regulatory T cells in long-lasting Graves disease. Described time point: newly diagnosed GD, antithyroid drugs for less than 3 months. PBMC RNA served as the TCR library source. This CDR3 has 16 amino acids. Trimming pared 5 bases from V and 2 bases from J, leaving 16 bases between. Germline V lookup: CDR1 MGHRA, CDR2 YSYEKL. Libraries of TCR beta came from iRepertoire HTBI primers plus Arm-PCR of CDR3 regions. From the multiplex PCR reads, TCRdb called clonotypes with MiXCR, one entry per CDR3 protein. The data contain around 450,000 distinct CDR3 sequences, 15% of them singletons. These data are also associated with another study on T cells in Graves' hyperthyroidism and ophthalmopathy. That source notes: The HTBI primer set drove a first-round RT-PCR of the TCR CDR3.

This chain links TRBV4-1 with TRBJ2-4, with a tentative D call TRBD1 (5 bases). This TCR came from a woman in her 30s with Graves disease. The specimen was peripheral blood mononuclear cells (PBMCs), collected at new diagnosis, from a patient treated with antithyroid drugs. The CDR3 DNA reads TGCGCCAGCAGCTCCCTAACTCAGGGTACCAAAAACATTCAGTACTTC. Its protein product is CASSSLTQGTKNIQYF.